The 3 T cell receptor beta chains below all came from one sample that was sequenced in a study of T cells in Graves' hyperthyroidism and ophthalmopathy. TCR beta CDR3 regions were amplified from RNA transcripts. Primed by the HTBI set, a first-round RT-PCR was run on the TCR CDR3. MiXCR was run by TCRdb on the multiplex PCR reads, yielding one entry per CDR3 protein. The sample consists of hundreds of thousands of distinct CDR3 sequences, 12% to 15% of them appearing once. Material for sequencing was blood. The origin of the receptors is a woman between 18 and 29 years old with Graves' hyperthyroidism.

The sample holds many counts of this clonotype. The V call is TRBV5-5, the J call TRBJ1-1, with 7 nucleotides matching TRBD1. CDR3 length: 16 amino acids. Germline-derived CDR1 and CDR2 are SGHKS and YYEKEE (reference sequence). Trimming took 4 bases from V and 0 from J; bases not matched to a gene: 9. The chain's CDR3 is CASSPGAGQLNTEAFF. DNA of the CDR3: TGTGCCAGCAGCCCGGGGGCGGGACAGTTGAACACTGAAGCTTTCTTT. Drawing the rest from reference TRBV5-5 and TRBJ1-1, the complete variable domain is DAGVTQSPTHLIKTRGQQVTLRCSPISGHKSVSWYQQVLGQGPQFIFQYYEKEERGRGNFPDRFSARQFPNYSSELNVNALLLGDSALYLCASSPGAGQLNTEAFFGQGTRLTVV.

There are a few counts of this clonotype. This rearrangement joins TRBV14 to TRBJ2-1, with 11 bases aligning to TRBD2. The germline CDR1 and CDR2 sequences are SGHDN and FVKESK. This CDR3 contains 20 residues. J lost 0 bases, V lost 0 bases, and 10 bases had no gene match. The CDR3 loop reads CASSQDPGLAEPSSYNEQFF. The CDR3 DNA sequence: TGTGCCAGCAGCCAAGATCCGGGACTAGCGGAACCGAGCTCCTACAATGAGCAGTTCTTC.

This clonotype was recorded at least ten times. The rearrangement joins TRBV9 to TRBJ2-7, with 10 bases matching TRBD2. The CDR3 contains 15 residues. CDR1 and CDR2 (germline): SGDLS, YYNGEE. The V and J ends lost 4 bases and 5 bases, in that order; junction bases with no gene match: 9. As DNA, the CDR3 is TGTGCCAGCAGCCTGCAAGCGGGAGGGGGCGACGAGCAGTACTTC. Its translation is CASSLQAGGGDEQYF. The whole variable domain, remainder taken from reference TRBV9 and TRBJ2-7, is DSGVTQTPKHLITATGQRVTLRCSPRSGDLSVYWYQQSLDQGLQFLIQYYNGEERAKGNILERFSAQQFPDLHSELNLSSLELGDSALYFCASSLQAGGGDEQYFGPGTRLTVT.